The 20 T cell receptor beta chains reported below all come from one sample, sequenced in a study of cytomegalovirus exposure and HLA in healthy donors. Method: immunoSEQ multiplex PCR; TCRdb's copy keeps in-frame clones and lacks some. The data contain around 69,000 clones, just over 95% of them singletons. Specimen: PBMCs. The receptor source for this set is a woman aged 18-30 years in good health and CMV-seropositive.

The chain combines TRBV27 with TRBJ2-3, with unresolved D. V lost 5 bases and J 0 bases, leaving 9 bases between the germline ends. The length of the CDR3 is 14 residues. Germline assignment: CDR1 MNHEY and CDR2 SMNVEV (reference sequence). CDR3 residues: CASSLRTSTDTQYF. The CDR3 region has the DNA TGTGCCAGCAGTCTTCGTACTAGCACAGATACGCAGTATTTT.

This sequence joins TRBV27 and TRBJ2-6; 9 bases fit TRBD1. Germline loops: CDR1 MNHEY, CDR2 SMNVEV (reference sequence). J was trimmed by 0 bases and V by 5 bases; bases with no gene match: 8. The CDR3 is 18 residues long. The CDR3: CASSPGTGSSSGANVLTF. The CDR3 nucleotides are TGTGCCAGCAGTCCCGGGACAGGGTCGTCCTCTGGGGCCAACGTCCTGACTTTC.

The rearrangement links TRBV29-1 to TRBJ2-7; TRBD2 matches 8 bases. V shed 6 bases and J 3 bases; nucleotides not matched to a gene: 7. CDR1 SQVTM and CDR2 ANQGSEA come from the germline V gene. This CDR3 region has 13 residues. The CDR3 nucleotides are TGCAGCGTGGAGCAGGCGGGAGGCTACGAGCAGTACTTC. This translates into CSVEQAGGYEQYF.

Comment on this clone: Other DNA sequences in the same sample also yield this CDR3. The chain links TRBV7-2 to TRBJ2-5; no firm D call. The CDR3 totals 13 residues. V lost 2 bases to trimming and J lost 2 bases, with 6 bases between them. Germline V lookup: CDR1 SGHTA, CDR2 FQGNSA. The CDR3 loop reads CASSLSVQETQYF. The CDR3, as DNA: TGTGCCAGCAGCTTATCGGTACAAGAGACCCAGTACTTC.

This clone was observed a single time. The chain couples TRBV19 to TRBJ2-1; a weak D match, TRBD1 (5 bases). V lost 5 bases to trimming and J lost 6 bases, with 11 bases between them. Germline assignment: CDR1 LNHDA and CDR2 SQIVND (reference sequence). This CDR3 has 13 amino acids. CDR3 loop: CASSDSWGNEQFF. The CDR3, as DNA: TGTGCCAGTAGTGACAGCTGGGGCAATGAGCAGTTCTTC.

This chain joins TRBV28 and TRBJ1-1; the D gene is possibly TRBD1 (6 bases). This CDR3 region has 13 residues. CDR1 and CDR2 from the germline V gene are MDHEN and SYDVKM. The germline V and J ends were trimmed by 8 bases and 1 base, with 11 bases remaining between them. The CDR3 here is CASQGSANTEAFF. CDR3 coding DNA: TGTGCCAGCCAGGGGAGTGCGAACACTGAAGCTTTCTTT.

The chain joins TRBV6-1 to TRBJ1-4; 9 bases map to TRBD1. V shed 2 bases, J shed 5 bases, and the junction held 6 bases outside the gene matches. The CDR3 runs 16 residues. Germline assignment: CDR1 MNHNS and CDR2 SASEGT. The CDR3 coding sequence is TGTGCCAGCAGTGAACGGCGGGACAGGGCAAATGAAAAACTGTTTTTT. Translating it yields CASSERRDRANEKLFF.

The chain is built from TRBV4-3 and TRBJ1-2; D gene unclear. There are 15 residues in the CDR3. The germline gives CDR1 LGHNA, CDR2 YSLEER. Trimming pared 2 bases from V and 6 bases from J, leaving 16 bases between. CDR3 in DNA: TGCGCCAGCAGCCAATTTGTAGTAGATCTGAATGGCTACACCTTC. Residues: CASSQFVVDLNGYTF.

On this clone: Relative to the germline gene, one junction end is altered; a read error may explain this. CDR3 in DNA: TGTGCCTGGAGGCCGGGACACGAAGAAATCAGGGACTTC. This gives the protein CAWRPGHEEIRDF. J is TRBJ2-7 and V is TRBV30, with D maybe TRBD1 (6 bases). Germline CDR1 and CDR2: GTSNPN and SVGIG (reference sequence). The CDR3 extends over 13 amino acids.

This chain joins TRBV6-6 and TRBJ1-3; the D is unclear. From germline, CDR1 is MNHNY and CDR2 SVGAGI (reference sequence). The CDR3 covers 13 residues. V was pared by 7 bases and J by 0 bases, with 7 bases between. The CDR3 DNA sequence: TGTGCCAGCATCTTTTCCTCTGGAAACACCATATATTTT. It encodes CASIFSSGNTIYF.

V is TRBV28 and J is TRBJ2-7; a weak D match, TRBD1 (6 bases). The CDR3 sequence is 13 residues long. CDR1 is MDHEN, CDR2 SYDVKM, per germline. Trimming cost V 3 bases and J 4 bases, with 10 bases left between them. CDR3 in DNA: TGTGCCAGCAGTTTTACAGGGAGATACGAGCAGTACTTC. Translating it yields CASSFTGRYEQYF.

V is TRBV5-4 and J is TRBJ2-1; tentative D call: TRBD2 (6 bases). Per germline, CDR1 SGHNT and CDR2 YYREEE (reference sequence). V lost 2 bases and J lost 5, with 14 bases in between. The length of the CDR3 is 15 residues. The CDR3 DNA reads TGTGCCAGCAGCTTTGAGGAAGCGGGCCACAATGAGCAGTTCTTC. This codes for CASSFEEAGHNEQFF. Full variable domain (missing parts from reference TRBV5-4 and TRBJ2-1): ETGVTQSPTHLIKTRGQQVTLRCSSQSGHNTVSWYQQALGQGPQFIFQYYREEENGRGNFPPRFSGLQFPNYSSELNVNALELDDSALYLCASSFEEAGHNEQFFGPGTRLTVL.

The CDR3 here is CASSSPGHYNQPQHF. Written as DNA, the CDR3 is TGTGCCAGCAGCTCCCCGGGACACTACAATCAGCCCCAGCATTTT. The J gene is TRBJ1-5, the V gene TRBV7-9; D perhaps matches TRBD1 (6 bases). The CDR3 loop spans 15 amino acids. The germline CDR1 and CDR2 sequences are SEHNR and FQNEAQ (reference sequence). The V and J ends lost 4 bases and 3 bases respectively, with 13 bases between them.

This chain connects TRBV19 to TRBJ2-2, with 8 nucleotides matching TRBD1. Per the germline V gene, CDR1 is LNHDA and CDR2 is SQIVND (reference sequence). This CDR3 spans 15 amino acids. Unmatched junction bases numbered 6, after V lost 3 bases and J lost 6 bases. The CDR3: CASSISTGGPGELFF. In DNA, the CDR3 is TGTGCCAGTAGTATTTCCACAGGGGGTCCCGGGGAGCTGTTTTTT. The variable domain in full, with the rest retrieved from reference TRBV19 and TRBJ2-2, is DGGITQSPKYLFRKEGQNVTLSCEQNLNHDAMYWYRQDPGQGLRLIYYSQIVNDFQKGDIAEGYSVSREKKESFPLTVTSAQKNPTAFYLCASSISTGGPGELFFGEGSRLTVL.

The CDR3 sequence is CASSSGLNPHEQFF. CDR3 sequence (DNA): TGTGCCAGCAGCTCGGGACTAAACCCCCATGAGCAGTTCTTC. The chain is built from TRBV7-2 and TRBJ2-1; 7 nucleotides line up with TRBD2. Germline V CDR1 and CDR2: SGHTA, FQGNSA. The CDR3 length is 14 residues. V dropped 4 bases and J dropped 8; count of bases not matched to a gene: 8.

This clone was seen a single time. This sequence joins TRBV5-6 and TRBJ1-5; 7 nucleotides line up with TRBD1. The CDR3 spans 16 residues. The V segment lost 1 base and the J segment 5 bases; nucleotides outside the gene matches: 9. Germline CDR1 SGHDT, CDR2 YYEEEE. CDR3 amino acids: CASSLRPTGSHQPQHF. The CDR3 nucleotides are TGTGCCAGCAGCTTGCGGCCGACAGGGAGCCATCAGCCCCAGCATTTT.

This rearrangement joins TRBV9 to TRBJ2-1, with 9 bases matching TRBD2. Trimming cost V 0 bases and J 7 bases; bases outside gene matches: 8. The CDR3 length is 16 residues. Germline V gene lookup returns CDR1 SGDLS and CDR2 YYNGEE. In nucleotides, the CDR3 is TGTGCCAGCAGCGTAGGCGGCGGGAGGGCCCTAAATGAGCAGTTCTTC. Amino acid sequence: CASSVGGGRALNEQFF.

This clone has just one count. The chain has TRBV18 and TRBJ2-7; 10 positions match TRBD2. The germline V gene has CDR1 KGHSH and CDR2 LQKENI. Germline trimming cut 6 bases from V and 2 bases from J; bases unmatched to any gene: 7. This CDR3 contains 15 residues. In DNA, the CDR3 is TGTGCCAGCTCCCTACGGACTAGCGGAGCCTACGAGCAGTACTTC. This gives the protein CASSLRTSGAYEQYF.

The J gene is TRBJ2-1, the V gene TRBV15, with 10 bases that match TRBD2. This CDR3 is built from 16 residues. The V gene end was trimmed by 5 bases and the J gene end by 4 bases; junction bases not matched to a gene: 8. Germline V gives CDR1 LNHNV, CDR2 YYDKDF (reference sequence). CDR3 bases: TGTGCCACCAGCGGCCCCCCTAGCGGGAGTTACAATGAGCAGTTCTTC. It translates to CATSGPPSGSYNEQFF. Supplemented by reference TRBV15 and TRBJ2-1, the full variable domain reads DAMVIQNPRYQVTQFGKPVTLSCSQTLNHNVMYWYQQKSSQAPKLLFHYYDKDFNNEADTPDNFQSRRPNTSFCFLDIRSPGLGDTAMYLCATSGPPSGSYNEQFFGPGTRLTVL.

The count of this clone is one. The chain couples TRBV27 to TRBJ2-5; TRBD1 aligns across 7 bases. CDR3 size: 15 residues. J gave up 5 bases and V 5 bases, and 11 bases lay outside the gene matches. The germline V gene has CDR1 MNHEY and CDR2 SMNVEV (reference sequence). CDR3 coding DNA: TGTGCCAGCAGTACGAGACAGGGCATGTTGGAGACCCAGTACTTC. Translation: CASSTRQGMLETQYF.